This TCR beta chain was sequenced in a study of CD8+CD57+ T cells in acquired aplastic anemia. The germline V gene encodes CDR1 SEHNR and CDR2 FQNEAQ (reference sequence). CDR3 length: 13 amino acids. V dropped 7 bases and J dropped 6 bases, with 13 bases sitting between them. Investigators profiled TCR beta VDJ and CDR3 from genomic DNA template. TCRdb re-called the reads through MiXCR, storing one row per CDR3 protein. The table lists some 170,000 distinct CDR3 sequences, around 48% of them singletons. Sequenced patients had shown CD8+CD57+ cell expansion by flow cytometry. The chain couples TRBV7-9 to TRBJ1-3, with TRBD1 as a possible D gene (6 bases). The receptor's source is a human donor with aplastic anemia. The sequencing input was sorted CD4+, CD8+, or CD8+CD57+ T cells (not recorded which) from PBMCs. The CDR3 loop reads CASKGTSLNTIYF. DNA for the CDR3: TGTGCCAGCAAGGGGACAAGCTTAAACACCATATATTTT.